This T cell receptor (beta chain) appears in the sequencing data of a study of T-cell reconstitution after alpha-beta-depleted transplantation in children. This clonotype was counted a few times. Construction of the TCRbeta library involved unique molecular identifiers. A single record per CDR3 protein comes from TCRdb applying MiXCR to the PCR reads. The sample yields almost 250,000 distinct CDR3 sequences, over 20% seen once. Trimming pared 5 bases from V and 12 bases from J, leaving 12 bases between. Germline V gene data show CDR1 as DFQATT and CDR2 as SNEGSKA (reference sequence). This CDR3 spans 10 amino acids.

The receptor's source is a girl aged 2-15 years with Fanconi anemia, due to receive a stem cell transplant. The chain joins TRBV20-1 to TRBJ2-3; D may be TRBD2 (5 bases). This specimen consisted of PBMCs, obtained before TCRalphabeta/CD19-depleted stem cell transplant. The chain's CDR3 is CSAGTRFQYF. CDR3 sequence (DNA): TGCAGTGCTGGAACTAGGTTTCAGTATTTT.